The T cell receptor beta chain described here comes from a study of T cell changes during pregnancy in multiple sclerosis (dated by TCRdb to between 2018 and 2020). Background on the whole study: Changes in the T cell repertoire over the course of pregnancy were examined in this study in women with multiple sclerosis.

Libraries were built with the immunoSEQ multiplex PCR assay. TCRdb mirrors the immuneACCESS table, restricted to in-frame sequences. Some clones are absent from its copies; in checked studies, under half trace to an unresolved V gene, and the reason for the others is unknown. The sample data list about 38,000 clones, and roughly 91% of these were observed just once. The ten largest clonotypes hold under 0.4% of the sample. The germline V gene specifies SGHDT as CDR1 and YYEEEE as CDR2. V sheds 2 bases and J sheds 8 bases, leaving 13 bases between their ends. Counted from cysteine to phenylalanine, this CDR3 has 13 amino acids. The CDR3 DNA has 39 bases and is translated from base 1. As for this clone: The antigen it recognizes is unknown. No much larger clone is present one base from it, and per-base qualities are unavailable.

The specimen comprised CD4+ T cells from peripheral blood mononuclear cells, sampled after pregnancy. The sequence was obtained from a female donor in good health, enrolled as a control in a pregnancy study. Here the chain combines TRBV5-6 and TRBJ1-2, with a tentative D gene TRBD1 over 5 matching bases. CDR3 reads: CASSFSDPGGYTF. The base sequence is TGTGCCAGCAGCTTTTCGGACCCAGGGGGCTACACCTTC.